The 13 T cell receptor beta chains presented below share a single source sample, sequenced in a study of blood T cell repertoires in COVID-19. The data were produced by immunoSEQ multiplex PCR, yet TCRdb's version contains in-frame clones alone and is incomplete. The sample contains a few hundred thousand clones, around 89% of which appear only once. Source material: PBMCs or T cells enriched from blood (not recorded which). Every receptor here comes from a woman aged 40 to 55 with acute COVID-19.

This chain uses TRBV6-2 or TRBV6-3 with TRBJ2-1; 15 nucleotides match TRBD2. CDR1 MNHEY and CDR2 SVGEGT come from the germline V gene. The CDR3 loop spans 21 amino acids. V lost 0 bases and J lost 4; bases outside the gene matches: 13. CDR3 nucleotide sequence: TGTGCCAGCAGTTACTCGAAGGAGGGACTAGCGGGAGGCCCCTTGTACAATGAGCAGTTCTTC. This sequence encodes CASSYSKEGLAGGPLYNEQFF.

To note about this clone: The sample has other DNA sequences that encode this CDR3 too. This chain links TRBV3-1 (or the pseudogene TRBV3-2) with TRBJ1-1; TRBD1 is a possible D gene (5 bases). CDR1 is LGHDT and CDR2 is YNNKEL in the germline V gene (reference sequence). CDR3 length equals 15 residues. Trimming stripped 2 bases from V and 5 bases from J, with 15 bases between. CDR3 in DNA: TGTGCCAGCAGCCAAAGGGACCGGGGGGGAACTGAAGCTTTCTTT. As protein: CASSQRDRGGTEAFF.

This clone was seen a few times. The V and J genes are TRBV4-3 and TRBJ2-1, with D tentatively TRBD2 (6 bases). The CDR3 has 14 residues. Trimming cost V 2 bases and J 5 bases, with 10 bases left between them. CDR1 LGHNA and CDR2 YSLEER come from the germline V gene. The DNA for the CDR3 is TGCGCCAGCAGCCAAAGTCTAGCGAACAATGAGCAGTTCTTC. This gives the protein CASSQSLANNEQFF.

The CDR3 DNA reads TGTGCCTGGAGCTACGGGGACTATGGCTACACCTTC. It yields the protein CAWSYGDYGYTF. V gene TRBV30 combines with J gene TRBJ1-2; D is unresolved. The germline V and J ends were trimmed by 3 bases and 3 bases, with 8 bases remaining between them. Germline loops: CDR1 GTSNPN, CDR2 SVGIG (reference sequence). This CDR3 region has 12 residues.

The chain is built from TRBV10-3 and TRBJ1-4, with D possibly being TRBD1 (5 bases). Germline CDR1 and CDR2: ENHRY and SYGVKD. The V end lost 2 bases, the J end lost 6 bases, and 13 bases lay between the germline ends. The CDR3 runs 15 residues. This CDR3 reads CAISEKDATDEKLFF. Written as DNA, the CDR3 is TGTGCCATCAGTGAGAAGGATGCGACAGATGAAAAACTGTTTTTT.

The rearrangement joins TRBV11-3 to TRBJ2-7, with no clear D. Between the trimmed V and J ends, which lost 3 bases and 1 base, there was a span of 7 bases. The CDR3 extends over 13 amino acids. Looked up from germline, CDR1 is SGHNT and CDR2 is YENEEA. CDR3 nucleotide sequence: TGTGCCAGCAGCTTGGCCGGGTCCTACGAGCAGTACGTC. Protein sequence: CASSLAGSYEQYV.

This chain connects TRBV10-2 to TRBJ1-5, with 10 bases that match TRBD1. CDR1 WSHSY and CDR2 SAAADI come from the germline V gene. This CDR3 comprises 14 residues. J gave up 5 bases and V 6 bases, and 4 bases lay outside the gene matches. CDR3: CASRRGTGDQPQHF. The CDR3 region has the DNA TGCGCCAGCAGAAGGGGGACAGGGGATCAGCCCCAGCATTTT.

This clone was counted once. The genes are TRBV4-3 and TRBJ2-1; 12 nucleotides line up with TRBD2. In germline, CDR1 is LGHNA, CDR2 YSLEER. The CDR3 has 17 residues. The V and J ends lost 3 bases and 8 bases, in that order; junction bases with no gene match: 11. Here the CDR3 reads CASSQTLAGGVIDEQFF. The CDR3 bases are TGCGCCAGCAGCCAGACCCTAGCGGGAGGGGTTATCGATGAGCAGTTCTTC.

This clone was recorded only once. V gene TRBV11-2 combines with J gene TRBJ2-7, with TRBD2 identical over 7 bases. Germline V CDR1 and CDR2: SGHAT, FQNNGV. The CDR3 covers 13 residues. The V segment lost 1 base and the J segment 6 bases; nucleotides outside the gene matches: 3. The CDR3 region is CASSLGGRGEQYF. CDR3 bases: TGTGCCAGCAGCTTAGGCGGGAGAGGCGAGCAGTACTTC.

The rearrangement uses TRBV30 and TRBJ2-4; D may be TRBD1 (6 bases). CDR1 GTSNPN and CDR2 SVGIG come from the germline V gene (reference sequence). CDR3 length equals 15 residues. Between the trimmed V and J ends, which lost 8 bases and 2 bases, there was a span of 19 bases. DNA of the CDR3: TGTGCCGGCTCCGGGACACGGTCTTCCAAAAACATTCAGTACTTC. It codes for CAGSGTRSSKNIQYF.

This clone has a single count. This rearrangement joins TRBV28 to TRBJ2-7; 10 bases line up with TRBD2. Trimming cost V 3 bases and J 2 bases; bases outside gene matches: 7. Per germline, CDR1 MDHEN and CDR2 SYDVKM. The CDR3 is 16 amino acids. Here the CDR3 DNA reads TGTGCCAGCAGTTTGTTCTCTAGCGGGAGTACCTACGAGCAGTACTTC. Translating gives CASSLFSSGSTYEQYF.

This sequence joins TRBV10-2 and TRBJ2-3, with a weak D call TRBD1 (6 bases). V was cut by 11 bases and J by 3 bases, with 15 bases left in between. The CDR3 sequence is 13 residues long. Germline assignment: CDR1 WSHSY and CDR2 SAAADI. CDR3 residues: CAGRDIRTDTQYF. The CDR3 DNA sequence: TGCGCCGGCCGGGACATTAGGACAGATACGCAGTATTTT.

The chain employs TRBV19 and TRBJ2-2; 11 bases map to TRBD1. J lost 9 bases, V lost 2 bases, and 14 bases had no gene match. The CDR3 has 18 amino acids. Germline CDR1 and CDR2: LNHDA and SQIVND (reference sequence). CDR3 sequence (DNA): TGTGCCAGTAGTATATCTGGACAGGGGGCATTCGTTAACCGGGAGCTGTTTTTT. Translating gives CASSISGQGAFVNRELFF. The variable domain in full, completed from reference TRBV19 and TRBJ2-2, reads DGGITQSPKYLFRKEGQNVTLSCEQNLNHDAMYWYRQDPGQGLRLIYYSQIVNDFQKGDIAEGYSVSREKKESFPLTVTSAQKNPTAFYLCASSISGQGAFVNRELFFGEGSRLTVL.